This T cell receptor (beta chain) was obtained from a study of T cells in pancreatic ductal adenocarcinoma. The selected patients with pancreatic ductal adenocarcinoma had surgery but no neoadjuvant therapy. Clones were read by immunoSEQ multiplex PCR, and TCRdb kept only the in-frame ones, dropping some. The sample carries over 100,000 clones, nearly 95% recorded once. This clone was seen once. Sequencing was performed on PBMCs. This receptor was obtained from a human donor with pancreatic ductal adenocarcinoma.

CDR3 region: CASSLKGLSYEQYF. CDR3 nucleotides: TGTGCCAGCAGCTTAAAGGGACTGTCCTACGAGCAGTACTTC. The V and J genes are TRBV11-2 and TRBJ2-7; possible D gene TRBD2, 6 bases. CDR1 and CDR2 from the germline V gene are SGHAT and FQNNGV. This CDR3 region has 14 residues. V shed 2 bases and J shed 1 base, with 9 bases lying between them.